The entry below gives a single T cell receptor beta chain sequence along with its context. This sample stems from a study of response to subunit inactivated influenza vaccine. The CDR3 has 13 residues. Per germline, CDR1 SGHTS and CDR2 YDEGEE. Trimming cost V 0 bases and J 6 bases, with 8 bases left between them. TCRdb processed the RT-PCR reads anew with MiXCR; each CDR3 protein has one entry. The table lists some 150,000 distinct CDR3 sequences, less than 15% of them singletons. This sample also appeared in a second study, on T cells expressing NK-cell markers. That report notes: TCR beta cDNA was generated via 5'RACE template switching incorporating UMIs. Source material for TCR beta repertoires consisted of sorted CD3+CD56+NKG2C+, CD3+CD56+NKG2C- and CD3+CD56-NKG2C+ T cells. Eight donors were sequenced, seven testing HCMV-seropositive and one testing seronegative. NKG2C+ dominant clonotype frequencies in six donors were roughly 1.0-7.5% of CD8+ T cells. Once again these clonotypes came out on top in the CD3+CD56-NKG2C+ fraction of several donors.

Sequenced material: CD8+ T cells sorted from PBMCs, taken 11 to 12 days after vaccination. The V and J genes are TRBV5-8 and TRBJ2-3, with D unclear. The clonotype was recovered from a man aged 50 to 59 who received an inactivated influenza vaccine. CDR3 coding DNA: TGTGCCAGCAGCTTGGAATGGGTGGATACGCAGTATTTT. Translating it yields CASSLEWVDTQYF.